This T cell receptor beta chain was sequenced during a study of T cells in Graves' hyperthyroidism and ophthalmopathy. Study-wide results and caveats: Through a model of 13 V-J features, ophthalmopathy was separated from stable hyperthyroidism.

Of note for this clonotype: Antigen: not known.

TCR beta CDR3 regions were amplified from RNA transcripts. HTBI primers were the set used in a first-round RT-PCR of the TCR CDR3. Each CDR3 protein is one row after TCRdb ran MiXCR on the multiplex PCR reads. The table records 410,000 or so distinct CDR3 sequences, under 15% of them present only once. Patients showing uncontrolled infection, other autoimmune disease, pregnancy or lactation were ineligible. Sequenced: blood. This TCR derives from a man aged 18 to 35 with Graves' ophthalmopathy.

The CDR3 region has the DNA TGTGCCATCAGCATTGGAGGGCCCCTTAGCACAGATACGCAGTATTTT. Translating gives CAISIGGPLSTDTQYF. The J gene is TRBJ2-3, the V gene TRBV10-3, with a weak D call TRBD2 (6 bases). The CDR3 consists of 16 residues. Trimming took 6 bases from V and 0 from J, leaving 16 bases between them. Germline V gene data show CDR1 as ENHRY and CDR2 as SYGVKD.